These 6 T cell receptor beta chains originate from one sample sequenced in a study of OX40 agonist ivuxolimab in advanced cancers. Profiled with immunoSEQ multiplex PCR; TCRdb holds only in-frame clones, not every one. The data hold roughly 90,000 clones, with around 88% observed a single time. Source: CD4+ or CD8+ T cells sorted from blood, taken in a trial of the OX40 agonist ivuxolimab. These receptors all stem from an adult with an advanced solid tumor such as melanoma, head and neck, liver or kidney cancer.

This rearrangement joins TRBV5-1 to TRBJ1-1; D might be TRBD1 (5 bases). Germline V gene sequence: CDR1 SGHRS, CDR2 YFSETQ. Trimming shortened V by 0 bases and J by 4 bases, and 10 bases separated the two germline ends. This CDR3 is 14 amino acids long. DNA of the CDR3: TGCGCCAGCAGCTTGGAAACAGGCCCCACTGAAGCTTTCTTT. Protein sequence: CASSLETGPTEAFF.

In nucleotides, the CDR3 is TGTGCCAGCAGTCTTCGGACAGTTTCCTACGAGCAGTACTTC. Its protein product is CASSLRTVSYEQYF. The rearrangement joins TRBV2 to TRBJ2-7; perhaps TRBD1 as D (6 bases). Germline CDR1 SNHLY, CDR2 FYNNEI. The CDR3 loop spans 14 amino acids. The V gene lost 5 bases and the J gene lost 1 base, with 12 bases spanning the gap. Variable domain in full (rest from reference TRBV2 and TRBJ2-7): EPEVTQTPSHQVTQMGQEVILRCVPISNHLYFYWYRQILGQKVEFLVSFYNNEISEKSEIFDDQFSVERPDGSNFTLKIRSTKLEDSAMYFCASSLRTVSYEQYFGPGTRLTVT.

The genes are TRBV4-1 and TRBJ2-2; 14 bases match TRBD2. Per germline, CDR1 MGHRA and CDR2 YSYEKL. The CDR3 covers 18 residues. The junction had 5 bases not matched to a gene; V was cut back by 1 base and J by 4 bases. CDR3 amino acids: CASSQGGTSGRGTGELFF. The DNA of the CDR3 is TGCGCCAGCAGCCAAGGTGGGACTAGCGGGAGAGGCACCGGGGAGCTGTTTTTT.

V usage is TRBV6-1 and J usage is TRBJ1-1; D unclear. The V gene's germline CDR1 is MNHNS and CDR2 SASEGT. V lost 7 bases and J lost 0, with 6 bases in between. The CDR3 extends over 12 amino acids. The CDR3 coding sequence is TGTGCCAGCACCTTGATGAACACTGAAGCTTTCTTT. Translating it yields CASTLMNTEAFF.

This rearrangement joins TRBV6-1 to TRBJ2-1, with 9 bases lining up with TRBD1. CDR1 is MNHNS, CDR2 SASEGT, per germline. CDR3 length equals 15 residues. V lost 7 bases to trimming and J lost 3 bases; unmatched junction nucleotides: 7. This chain's CDR3 is CASKVGTGSYNEQFF. CDR3 bases: TGTGCCAGCAAAGTAGGGACAGGGAGCTACAATGAGCAGTTCTTC.

DNA for the CDR3: TGTGCCAGCTCACCGACAGGGGATGAGCAGTTCTTC. Translated: CASSPTGDEQFF. This chain links TRBV18 with TRBJ2-1; 8 bases align to TRBD1. Losses at the gene ends were 3 bases for V and 8 bases for J; bases not matched to a gene: 0. The CDR3 runs to 12 residues. CDR1 is KGHSH, CDR2 LQKENI, per germline.